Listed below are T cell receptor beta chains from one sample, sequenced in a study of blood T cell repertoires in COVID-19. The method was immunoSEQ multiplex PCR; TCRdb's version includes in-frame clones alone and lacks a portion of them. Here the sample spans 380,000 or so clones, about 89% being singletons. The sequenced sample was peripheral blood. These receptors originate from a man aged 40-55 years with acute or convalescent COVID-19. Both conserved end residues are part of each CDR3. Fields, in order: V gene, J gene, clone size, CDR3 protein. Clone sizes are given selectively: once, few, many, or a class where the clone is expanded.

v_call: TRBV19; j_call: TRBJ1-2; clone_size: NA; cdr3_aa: CASSSSGDSNYGYTF
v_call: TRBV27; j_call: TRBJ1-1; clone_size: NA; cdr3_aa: CASTSRRGNTEAFF
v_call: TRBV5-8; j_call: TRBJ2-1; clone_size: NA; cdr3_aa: CASSLGKGWTYPVYDEQFF
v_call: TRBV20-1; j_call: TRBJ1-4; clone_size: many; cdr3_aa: CSAGQREKLFF
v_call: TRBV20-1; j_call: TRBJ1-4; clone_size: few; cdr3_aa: CSAVPHEKLFF
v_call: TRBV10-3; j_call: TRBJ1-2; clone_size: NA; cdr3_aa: CAIRQGTGNGYTF
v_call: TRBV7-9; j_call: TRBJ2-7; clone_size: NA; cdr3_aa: CASSPSGLADSSYEQYF
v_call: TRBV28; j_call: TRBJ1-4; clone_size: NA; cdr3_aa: CASSSDIPNEKLFF
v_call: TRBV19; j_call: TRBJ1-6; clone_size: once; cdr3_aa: CASSTGLDSPLHF
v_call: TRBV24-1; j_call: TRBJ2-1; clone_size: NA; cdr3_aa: CATSEFSGDEQFF
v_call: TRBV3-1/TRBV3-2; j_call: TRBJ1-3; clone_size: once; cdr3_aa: CASSQLRIAGNTIYF
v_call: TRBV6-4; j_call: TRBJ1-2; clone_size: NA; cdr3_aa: CARWTGTNYGYTF
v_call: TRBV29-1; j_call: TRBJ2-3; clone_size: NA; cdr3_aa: CSVERPSTDTQYF
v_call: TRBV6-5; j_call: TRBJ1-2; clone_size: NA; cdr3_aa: CASVQDRGYGYTF
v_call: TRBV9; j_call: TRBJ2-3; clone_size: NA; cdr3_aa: CASSVAISGGHRFGTDTQYF
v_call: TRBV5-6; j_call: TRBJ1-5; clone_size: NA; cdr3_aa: CASSLFETARYNQPQHF
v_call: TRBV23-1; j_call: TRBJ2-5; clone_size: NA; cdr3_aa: CASSQSRDSLTSGGTQISTQYF
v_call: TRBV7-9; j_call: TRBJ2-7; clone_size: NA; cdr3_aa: CASSKEYSRYEQYF
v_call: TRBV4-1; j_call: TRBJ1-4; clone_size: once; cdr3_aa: CASSRTPGQARAGEKLFF
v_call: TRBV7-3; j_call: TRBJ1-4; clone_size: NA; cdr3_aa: CASSLIFETAGTNEKLFF
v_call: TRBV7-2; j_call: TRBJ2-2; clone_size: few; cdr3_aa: CASSHRLAGDQGTGELFF
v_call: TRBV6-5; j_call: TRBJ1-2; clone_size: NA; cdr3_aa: CASSEPRGYGYTF
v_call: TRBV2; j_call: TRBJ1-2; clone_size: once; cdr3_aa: CASSEVIQGDSWYGYTF
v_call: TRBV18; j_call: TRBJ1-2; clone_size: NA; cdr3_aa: CASSPPISLAGYTF
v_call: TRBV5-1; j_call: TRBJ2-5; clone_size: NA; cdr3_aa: CASSLEPGIEETQYF
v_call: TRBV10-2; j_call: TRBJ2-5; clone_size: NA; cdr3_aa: CASFSGGLQETQYF
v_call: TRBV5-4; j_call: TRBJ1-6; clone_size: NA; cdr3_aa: CASRQGTGDNSPLHF
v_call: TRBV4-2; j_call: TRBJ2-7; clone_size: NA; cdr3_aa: CASSQAGPEQYF
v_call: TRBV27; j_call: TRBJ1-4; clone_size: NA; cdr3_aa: CASSARGDRTLATNEKLFF
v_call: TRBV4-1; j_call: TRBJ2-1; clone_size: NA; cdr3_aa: CASSQRAGTARFGQFF
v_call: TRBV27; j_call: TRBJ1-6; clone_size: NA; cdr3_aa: CASSLTAASSYNSPLHF
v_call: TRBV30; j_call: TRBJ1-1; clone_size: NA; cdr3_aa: CAWSVFGPGEVSTEAFF
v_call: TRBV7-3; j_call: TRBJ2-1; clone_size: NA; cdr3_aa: CASSSGTGANNEQFF
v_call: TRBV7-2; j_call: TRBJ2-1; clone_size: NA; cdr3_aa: CASSKDRGSYNEQFF
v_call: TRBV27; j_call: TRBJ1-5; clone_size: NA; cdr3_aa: CASSRDRGRQPQHF
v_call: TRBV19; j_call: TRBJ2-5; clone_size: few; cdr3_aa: CASSGGLAGREQETQYF
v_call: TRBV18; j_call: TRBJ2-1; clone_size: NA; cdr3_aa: CASSPGSSGTYNEQFF
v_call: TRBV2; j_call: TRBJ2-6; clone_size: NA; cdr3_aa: CASTGLASSGANVLTF
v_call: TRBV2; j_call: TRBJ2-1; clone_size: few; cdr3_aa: CASTILRGQFF
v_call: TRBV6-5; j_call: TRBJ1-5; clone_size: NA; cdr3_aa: CASVAGVNQPQHF
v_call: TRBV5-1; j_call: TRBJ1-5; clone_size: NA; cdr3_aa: CASSPGQPNQPQHF
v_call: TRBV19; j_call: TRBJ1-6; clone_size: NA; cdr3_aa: CASSIGGQGESPLHF
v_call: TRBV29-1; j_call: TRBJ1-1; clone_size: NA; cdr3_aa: CSVEDWLAGGKTEAFF
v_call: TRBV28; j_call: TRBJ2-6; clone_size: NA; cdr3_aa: CASSLLGAGANVLTF
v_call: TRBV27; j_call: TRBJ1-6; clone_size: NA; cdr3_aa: CASSLRGQPNSPLHF